A single sample gave rise to the 9 T cell receptor beta chains below, sequenced in a study of blood T cell repertoires in COVID-19. TCRdb's table, derived via immunoSEQ multiplex PCR, lists solely in-frame clones and lacks some. The sample lists about 190,000 clones; 88% were seen once. The sequencing input was peripheral blood. Receptor source: a man under 40 with acute or convalescent COVID-19.

This clone was picked up one time. J is TRBJ2-3 and V is TRBV6-6, with 13 bases fitting TRBD2. Germline V gives CDR1 MNHNY, CDR2 SVGAGI (reference sequence). Trimming at V came to 5 bases and at J to 2 bases, leaving 7 bases not matched to a gene. This CDR3 has 17 amino acids. The CDR3 DNA follows: TGTGCCAGCAGTCGTGGGACTAGCGGGACAACCACAGATACGCAGTATTTT. This translates into CASSRGTSGTTTDTQYF.

The chain is built from TRBV19 and TRBJ1-5; 7 nucleotides line up with TRBD1. Per germline, CDR1 LNHDA and CDR2 SQIVND (reference sequence). Trimming cost V 5 bases and J 4 bases; bases outside gene matches: 8. There are 15 residues in the CDR3. The CDR3: CASSGFVTGNQPQHF. As DNA, the CDR3 is TGTGCCAGTAGTGGGTTTGTGACAGGGAATCAGCCCCAGCATTTT.

This clone is a singleton in its sample. The V and J genes are TRBV5-1 and TRBJ1-6, with D possibly TRBD1 on 5 matching bases. CDR1 is SGHRS, CDR2 YFSETQ, per germline. The CDR3 is made up of 18 amino acids. Trimming removed 0 bases at V and 1 base at J, with 14 bases between. In DNA form, the CDR3 reads TGCGCCAGCAGCTTGGGGGCAGGGAAGATATCCTATAATTCACCCCTCCACTTT. Protein: CASSLGAGKISYNSPLHF. The full variable domain, completed using reference TRBV5-1 and TRBJ1-6, is KAGVTQTPRYLIKTRGQQVTLSCSPISGHRSVSWYQQTPGQGLQFLFEYFSETQRNKGNFPGRFSGRQFSNSRSEMNVSTLELGDSALYLCASSLGAGKISYNSPLHFGNGTRLTVT.

This clone has a single count. This chain joins TRBV10-1 and TRBJ2-1; 8 positions agree with TRBD1. The CDR3 contains 16 residues. CDR1 WNHNN and CDR2 SYGVQD come from the germline V gene (reference sequence). The J segment lost 4 bases and the V segment lost 5 bases, leaving 10 bases of the junction unmatched. The CDR3 loop is CASSLSRQGAYNEQFF. CDR3 bases: TGCGCCAGCAGTTTATCGAGGCAGGGGGCTTACAATGAGCAGTTCTTC.

The V gene is TRBV10-3, the J gene TRBJ2-7; the D gene is possibly TRBD2 (6 bases). CDR1 is ENHRY, CDR2 SYGVKD, per germline. This CDR3 comprises 13 residues. The ends were cut back, 10 bases at V and 0 bases at J, with 13 bases in the middle. The CDR3 DNA sequence: TGTGCCAGCCGGGAGTGGGACTCCTACGAGCAGTACTTC. Its protein is CASREWDSYEQYF.

The chain joins TRBV5-1 to TRBJ2-2; 7 bases map to TRBD2. CDR3 length: 15 residues. Germline V gene data show CDR1 as SGHRS and CDR2 as YFSETQ. The V gene end was trimmed by 7 bases and the J gene end by 3 bases; junction bases not matched to a gene: 9. For the CDR3, the DNA is TGCGCCAGCGAGAAAGGACTAGTGGACACCGGGGAGCTGTTTTTT. Amino acids: CASEKGLVDTGELFF.

The chain joins TRBV7-2 to TRBJ2-2; no clear D. The germline gives CDR1 SGHTA, CDR2 FQGNSA. V was clipped by 1 base and J by 2 bases, with 8 bases between them. There are 15 residues in the CDR3. Written as DNA, the CDR3 is TGTGCCAGCAGCTTAGGAACTCATAACACCGGGGAGCTGTTTTTT. Translation: CASSLGTHNTGELFF.

The gene calls are TRBV30 and TRBJ1-2, with TRBD1 matching over 7 bases. The germline V gene has CDR1 GTSNPN and CDR2 SVGIG (reference sequence). The CDR3 contains 12 residues. Germline trimming cut 7 bases from V and 2 bases from J; bases unmatched to any gene: 4. CDR3 loop: CASPGGNYGYTF. The DNA of the CDR3 is TGTGCCTCCCCAGGGGGGAACTATGGCTACACCTTC. Full variable domain (missing parts from reference TRBV30 and TRBJ1-2): SQTIHQWPATLVQPVGSPLSLECTVEGTSNPNLYWYRQAAGRGLQLLFYSVGIGQISSEVPQNLSASRPQDRQFILSSKKLLLSDSGFYLCASPGGNYGYTFGSGTRLTVV.

The chain has TRBV10-1 and TRBJ1-6; no definite D call. V was clipped by 3 bases and J by 7 bases, with 7 bases between them. This CDR3 is 13 amino acids long. Germline V gene data show CDR1 as WNHNN and CDR2 as SYGVQD (reference sequence). CDR3 sequence (DNA): TGCGCCAGCAGTGAACAGCCGAATTCACCCCTCCACTTT. Translating it yields CASSEQPNSPLHF.